A selection of T cell receptor beta chains follows, all from one sample in a study of T-cell reconstitution after alpha-beta-depleted transplantation in children. TCRdb analysed the PCR reads with MiXCR anew, one entry per CDR3 protein. The profile shows a few hundred thousand distinct CDR3 sequences, 9.5% to 15% of them singletons. The sample was PBMCs from the stem cell graft donor, taken from the stem cell graft. These receptors originate from a human donor who donated a stem cell graft to a child with combined immunodeficiency. Both conserved end residues are part of each CDR3. D genes are given only for firm matches. Rows may omit the clone size; those that give it use once, few, many or a size class.

J	D	size	V	CDR3	DNA
TRBJ2-3	TRBD1	-	TRBV4-3	CASSLNMVGTGKTDTQYF	TGCGCCAGCAGCCTAAACATGGTGGGGACAGGGAAGACAGATACGCAGTATTTT
TRBJ2-3	-	many	TRBV7-2	CASSLFTDTQYF	TGTGCCAGCAGCTTATTCACAGATACGCAGTATTTT
TRBJ2-5	-	-	TRBV6-5	CASSTLREQETQYF	TGTGCCAGCAGTACTCTTCGAGAACAAGAGACCCAGTACTTC
TRBJ2-1	-	many	TRBV7-2	CASSDDGHSYNEQFF	TGTGCCAGCAGCGACGACGGACATTCCTACAATGAGCAGTTCTTC
TRBJ1-4	-	-	TRBV20-1	CSASITGATNEKLFF	TGCAGTGCTAGCATTACGGGGGCAACTAATGAAAAACTGTTTTTT
TRBJ2-7	TRBD1	-	TRBV4-3	CASSQGQKVEEQYF	TGCGCCAGCAGCCAGGGACAGAAGGTCGAGGAGCAGTACTTC
TRBJ2-7	-	few	TRBV7-3	CASSLSSGEFYEQYF	TGTGCCAGCAGCTTAAGCTCGGGGGAGTTTTACGAGCAGTACTTC
TRBJ2-4	TRBD1	-	TRBV6-5	CASSYSGGNIQYF	TGTGCCAGCAGTTATTCAGGGGGCAACATTCAGTACTTC
TRBJ2-2	-	few	TRBV29-1	CSVGTANTGELFF	TGCAGCGTTGGGACAGCGAACACCGGGGAGCTGTTTTTT
TRBJ2-5	TRBD1	-	TRBV6-4	CASPDRGETQYF	TGTGCCAGCCCGGACAGGGGAGAGACCCAGTACTTC
TRBJ2-1	TRBD2	few	TRBV24-1	CATSDRTSGSIDEQFF	TGTGCCACCAGTGACCGGACTAGCGGGAGTATAGATGAGCAGTTCTTC
TRBJ2-1	TRBD2	many	TRBV10-3	CAIRLADLYNEQFF	TGTGCCATCAGGCTAGCGGACCTCTACAATGAGCAGTTCTTC
TRBJ2-7	-	many	TRBV13	CASSLTHGHRSYEQYF	TGTGCCAGCAGCTTGACCCATGGGCACAGGTCCTACGAGCAGTACTTC
TRBJ2-5	TRBD2	-	TRBV6-2/TRBV6-3	CASSPPGLAEPQRETQYF	TGTGCCAGCAGCCCGCCCGGACTAGCGGAGCCCCAAAGGGAGACCCAGTACTTC
TRBJ2-3	-	many	TRBV10-3	CAISDPGLSTDTQYF	TGTGCCATCAGTGACCCGGGACTCAGCACAGATACGCAGTATTTT
TRBJ2-7	-	few	TRBV5-1	CASSGPDVSYEQYF	TGCGCCAGCAGTGGGCCGGACGTCTCCTACGAGCAGTACTTC
TRBJ2-3	TRBD2	many	TRBV12-3/TRBV12-4	CASSMVLAGGLTDTQYF	TGTGCCAGCAGTATGGTTTTAGCGGGAGGCCTCACAGATACGCAGTATTTT
TRBJ2-2	TRBD1	many	TRBV5-1	CASSPWTGGFAGELFF	TGCGCCAGCAGCCCATGGACAGGGGGCTTCGCCGGGGAGCTGTTTTTT
TRBJ2-1	-	many	TRBV7-8	CASSSTNLGNEQFF	TGTGCCAGCAGCTCGACAAATCTTGGGAATGAGCAGTTCTTC
TRBJ2-5	-	-	TRBV12-5	CASSQGGQGETQYF	TGTGCTAGCTCACAGGGAGGCCAAGGAGAGACCCAGTACTTC
TRBJ2-3	-	-	TRBV10-3	CAISGDLATTDTQYF	TGTGCCATCAGTGGGGACCTGGCTACCACAGATACGCAGTATTTT
TRBJ2-7	TRBD1	-	TRBV7-2	CASSPRPGQGNYEQYF	TGTGCCAGCAGCCCCCGGCCGGGACAGGGCAACTACGAGCAGTACTTC
TRBJ2-7	TRBD2	-	TRBV20-1	CSASPLEREVTYEQYF	TGCAGTGCTAGCCCCTTGGAGCGGGAGGTCACCTACGAGCAGTACTTC
TRBJ2-3	-	-	TRBV7-9	CASSLTGGAMGDTQYF	TGTGCCAGCAGCTTGACGGGTGGTGCGATGGGAGATACGCAGTATTTT
TRBJ2-5	-	many	TRBV24-1	CATSDSRVGQETQYF	TGTGCCACCAGTGATTCCCGAGTTGGCCAAGAGACCCAGTACTTC
TRBJ1-2	TRBD1	-	TRBV20-1	CCAIGQVF	TGCTGTGCTATAGGACAGGTCTTC
TRBJ1-2	-	-	TRBV11-1	CASSHREGGYTF	TGTGCCAGCAGCCACCGTGAGGGAGGCTACACCTTC
TRBJ2-7	TRBD2	many	TRBV4-3	CASSQDRLAGAYYEQYF	TGCGCCAGCAGCCAAGACCGACTAGCGGGAGCATACTACGAGCAGTACTTC
TRBJ2-1	TRBD2	many	TRBV27	CASSLGTSGSVEQFF	TGTGCCAGCAGCCTTGGGACTAGCGGGAGTGTTGAGCAGTTCTTC
TRBJ2-1	-	many	TRBV10-3	CANSLGGDVQFF	TGTGCCAACTCCCTAGGCGGGGACGTGCAGTTCTTC
TRBJ2-5	TRBD1	few	TRBV5-1	CASSLGQGRQETQYF	TGCGCCAGCAGCTTGGGACAGGGGAGACAAGAGACCCAGTACTTC
TRBJ2-7	-	many	TRBV4-3	CASSQDRLASYEQYF	TGCGCCAGCAGCCAAGATAGGCTAGCATCCTACGAGCAGTACTTC
TRBJ2-3	TRBD2	-	TRBV2	CASCWTSSQDTQYF	TGTGCCAGCTGCTGGACTAGCTCGCAAGATACGCAGTATTTT
TRBJ2-2	-	-	TRBV6-1	CASRAGTPNEDTGELFF	TGTGCCAGCAGAGCCGGGACACCAAACGAGGACACCGGGGAGCTGTTTTTT
TRBJ2-2	TRBD1	few	TRBV5-5	CASSLSGTGRELFF	TGTGCCAGCAGCTTGTCGGGGACAGGACGGGAGCTGTTTTTT
TRBJ2-7	-	few	TRBV27	CASRWGVFTYEQYF	TGTGCCAGCAGATGGGGGGTCTTCACCTACGAGCAGTACTTC
TRBJ2-3	-	many	TRBV7-2	CASSLEGRTVDTQYF	TGTGCCAGCAGCTTGGAGGGACGGACCGTAGATACGCAGTATTTT
TRBJ2-5	TRBD2	-	TRBV30	CAWSEGLAQETQYF	TGTGCCTGGAGTGAGGGACTAGCGCAAGAGACCCAGTACTTC